The table lists the clone carrying this T cell receptor (beta chain) with a few counts. The antigen remains undetermined. The entry originates in a study of T-cell memory formation after mild COVID-19. The V gene lost 0 bases and the J gene lost 2 bases, with 9 bases spanning the gap. The CDR3 has 15 residues. Germline V gene sequence: CDR1 SGDLS, CDR2 YYNGEE. Broader study findings: Memory from before infection featured some responding clones, which suggests cross-reactive memory joined.

One entry per CDR3 protein results from TCRdb running MiXCR on the 5' RACE reads. The sample shows roughly 310,000 distinct CDR3 sequences, 15% of them seen only once. This clonotype was obtained from a man between 18 and 29 years old who had mild COVID-19 (a few samples of this study predate the infection). Cell type and time point are not known. The chain is built from TRBV9 and TRBJ2-1, with D perhaps TRBD2 (6 bases). Sequenced material: PBMCs or a T cell subset sorted from them (not recorded which). CDR3 nucleotides: TGTGCCAGCAGCGTAGACGGGACTCCCTACAATGAGCAGTTCTTC. Translated: CASSVDGTPYNEQFF.